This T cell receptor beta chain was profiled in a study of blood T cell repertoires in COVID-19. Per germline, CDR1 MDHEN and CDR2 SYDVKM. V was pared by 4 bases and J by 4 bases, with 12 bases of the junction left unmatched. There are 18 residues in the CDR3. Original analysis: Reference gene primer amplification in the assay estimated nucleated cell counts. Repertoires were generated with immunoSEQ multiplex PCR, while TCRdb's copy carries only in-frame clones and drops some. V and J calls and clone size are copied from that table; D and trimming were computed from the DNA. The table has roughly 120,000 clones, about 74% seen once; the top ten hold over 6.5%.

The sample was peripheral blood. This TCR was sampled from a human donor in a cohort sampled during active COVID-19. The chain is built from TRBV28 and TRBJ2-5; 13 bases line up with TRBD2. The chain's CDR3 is CASSSRTSGSSIGETQYF. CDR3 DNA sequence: TGTGCCAGCAGTTCCCGGACTAGCGGGAGTAGTATCGGAGAGACCCAGTACTTC.